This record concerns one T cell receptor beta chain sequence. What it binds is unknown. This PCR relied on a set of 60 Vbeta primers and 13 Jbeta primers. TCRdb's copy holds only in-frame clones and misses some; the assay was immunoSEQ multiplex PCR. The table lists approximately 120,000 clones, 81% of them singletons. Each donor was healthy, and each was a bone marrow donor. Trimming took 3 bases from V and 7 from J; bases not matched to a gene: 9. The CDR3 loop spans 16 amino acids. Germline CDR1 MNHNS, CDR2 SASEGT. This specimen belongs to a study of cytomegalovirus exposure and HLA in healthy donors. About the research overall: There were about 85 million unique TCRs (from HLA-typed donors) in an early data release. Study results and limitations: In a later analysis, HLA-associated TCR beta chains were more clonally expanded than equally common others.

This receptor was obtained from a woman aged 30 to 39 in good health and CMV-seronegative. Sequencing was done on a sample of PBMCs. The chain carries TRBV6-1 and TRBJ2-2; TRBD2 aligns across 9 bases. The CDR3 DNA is TGTGCCAGCAGTGACCTTTTGGGACTAGCAAGCGGGGAGCTGTTTTTT. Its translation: CASSDLLGLASGELFF.